Given below is one T cell receptor beta chain in context. The antigen is unknown. V was trimmed by 5 bases and J by 6 bases, leaving 14 bases between them. Germline lookup yields CDR1 SNHLY and CDR2 FYNNEI. The CDR3 has 13 amino acids. The assay was immunoSEQ multiplex PCR, and TCRdb's table has in-frame clones only and misses some. Of tens of thousands of clones in the sample, around 90% were seen once. The data originate from a study of OX40 agonist ivuxolimab in advanced cancers. Across the whole study: A male proportion of about 86% was recorded, with mean age about 54 years and range roughly 23 to 79.

Study results and limitations: In CD8+ T cells, expanded clones were on average more numerous than in CD4+. The study observed clonal expansion of CD4+ and CD8+ blood T cells by week 6 at 0.1 to 3.0 mg/kg.

This TCR came from an adult with an advanced solid tumor such as melanoma, head and neck, liver or kidney cancer. The chain combines TRBV2 with TRBJ2-7, with D perhaps assigned TRBD1 or TRBD2 (5 bases each). The sample consisted of CD4+ or CD8+ T cells sorted from blood, taken in a trial of the OX40 agonist ivuxolimab. The CDR3 bases are TGTGCCAGCAGTCCCGGGGCTTGGGGCGAGCAGTACTTC. Protein sequence: CASSPGAWGEQYF.